This record concerns one T cell receptor beta chain sequence. This entry comes from a study of blood T cell repertoires in COVID-19. Study summary: COVID-19 samples from acute and convalescent phases originated in the United States, Italy and Spain.

In the original analysis: Nucleated cell counts were estimated from reference gene primer amplification. Libraries were prepared by immunoSEQ multiplex PCR; TCRdb keeps only in-frame clonotypes and omits some of them. V, J and clone size reflect that table, while D and trimming were determined from the DNA. The sample lists under 200,000 clones, about 89% seen once, with 0.77% in the top ten. The sample was PBMCs or T cells enriched from blood (not recorded which). This TCR came from a woman between 18 and 29 years old who had recovered from COVID-19.

The CDR3 spells CASKRDTTDTQYF. CDR3 nucleotide sequence: TGTGCCAGCAAAAGGGACACCACAGATACGCAGTATTTT. The genes are TRBV27 and TRBJ2-3; D is perhaps TRBD1 (6 bases). From germline, CDR1 is MNHEY and CDR2 SMNVEV (reference sequence). The V gene lost 7 bases and the J gene lost 2 bases, with 10 bases spanning the gap. This CDR3 has 13 amino acids.